This T cell receptor beta chain emerged from a study of T cells after yellow fever vaccination. Whole-study results and caveats: Just a small share of clonotypes turned up in the CD4 compartment as well as the CD8 compartment. Any FACS-sorted repertoire could hold abundant clonotypes that contaminate it from the bulk population.

Production of TCR cDNA was by 5'RACE template switching, which also added a universal primer site and UMIs. MiXCR, applied by TCRdb to the 5' RACE reads, yields one record per CDR3 protein. Of tens of thousands of distinct CDR3 sequences detected, around 7.8% appear once; the ten largest clones hold approximately 30%. Comments on this clonotype: Its antigen is still unknown.

The germline V and J ends were trimmed by 6 bases and 6 bases, with 12 bases remaining between them. This CDR3 is 12 amino acids long. Sequences were derived from CD8+ T cells sorted from PBMCs, sampled around 10 days after the first yellow fever vaccination. This rearrangement joins TRBV12-3 or TRBV12-4 to TRBJ2-7; a weak D match, TRBD2 (5 bases). This receptor was obtained from a man aged 18 to 35 who received the YFV17D yellow fever vaccine. CDR3 region: CASSPSGFEQYF. CDR3 DNA: TGTGCCAGCAGCCCGAGCGGATTCGAGCAGTACTTC.